These 29 T cell receptor beta chains originate from one sample sequenced in a study of blood T cell repertoires in COVID-19. Sequencing used immunoSEQ multiplex PCR; TCRdb keeps in-frame clones, though not all of them. In the table there are 210,000 or so clones, 82% of which are singletons. The sequenced sample was peripheral blood. The receptors were gathered from a woman aged 35 to 49 with acute or convalescent COVID-19.

The chain is built from TRBV18 and TRBJ1-1; the match to TRBD1 covers 7 bases. Germline trimming cut 8 bases from V and 2 bases from J; bases unmatched to any gene: 5. This CDR3 region has 13 residues. Germline CDR1 is KGHSH and CDR2 is LQKENI. The CDR3 protein is CASLQGYNTEAFF. In DNA, the CDR3 is TGTGCCAGCCTACAGGGGTATAACACTGAAGCTTTCTTT.

This chain links TRBV11-1 with TRBJ1-1; D is possibly TRBD1 (6 bases). The CDR3 contains 14 residues. Trimming stripped 3 bases from V and 3 bases from J, with 11 bases between. Germline lookup yields CDR1 SGHAT and CDR2 FQDESV (reference sequence). The chain's CDR3 is CASSFDPGDTEAFF. The CDR3 DNA reads TGTGCCAGCAGCTTCGACCCAGGGGACACTGAAGCTTTCTTT. Full variable domain (rest looked up from reference TRBV11-1 and TRBJ1-1): EAEVAQSPRYKITEKSQAVAFWCDPISGHATLYWYRQILGQGPELLVQFQDESVVDDSQLPKDRFSAERLKGVDSTLKIQPAELGDSAMYLCASSFDPGDTEAFFGQGTRLTVV.

J is TRBJ2-1 and V is TRBV10-1, with D unresolved. The CDR3 extends over 14 amino acids. Germline values: CDR1 WNHNN, CDR2 SYGVQD (reference sequence). V dropped 6 bases and J dropped 2 bases, with 11 bases sitting between them. The CDR3 DNA reads as TGCGCCAGCAGGTCTATACTAACCTACAATGAGCAGTTCTTC. It encodes CASRSILTYNEQFF.

With respect to this clone: Other DNA sequences from this sample encode an identical CDR3 as well. The chain has TRBV3-1 (or the pseudogene TRBV3-2) and TRBJ2-7; the D is unclear. This CDR3 has 13 residues. V dropped 0 bases and J dropped 2 bases, with 5 bases sitting between them. CDR1 LGHDT and CDR2 YNNKEL come from the germline V gene (reference sequence). The CDR3 here is CASSQDGAYEQYF. DNA for the CDR3: TGTGCCAGCAGCCAAGATGGAGCCTACGAGCAGTACTTC.

The chain has TRBV6-5 and TRBJ1-6, with TRBD1 matching 8 bases. The J segment lost 8 bases and the V segment lost 7 bases, leaving 10 bases of the junction unmatched. The CDR3 length is 15 residues. Germline-derived CDR1 and CDR2 are MNHEY and SVGAGI. CDR3 DNA: TGTGCCAGCAAGGGGAGCAGGGGGCAGTATTCACCCCTCCACTTT. This translates into CASKGSRGQYSPLHF.

This rearrangement joins TRBV2 to TRBJ1-6, with D possibly matching TRBD1 (6 bases). The germline gives CDR1 SNHLY, CDR2 FYNNEI. CDR3 size: 13 residues. Between the trimmed V and J ends, which lost 10 bases and 2 bases, there was a span of 9 bases. The CDR3 region has the DNA TGTGCCACCCGGACAGCCTATAATTCACCCCTCCACTTT. This codes for CATRTAYNSPLHF.

This chain connects TRBV10-3 to TRBJ2-1; weak D call: TRBD2 (5 bases). The CDR3 has 16 residues. The germline V and J ends were trimmed by 3 bases and 4 bases, with 16 bases remaining between them. Germline V gives CDR1 ENHRY, CDR2 SYGVKD. CDR3 sequence: CAISEAAEVLYNEQFF. In nucleotides, the CDR3 is TGTGCCATCAGTGAAGCAGCGGAAGTACTTTACAATGAGCAGTTCTTC.

CDR3 sequence reads: CATTLRQGLQTEAFF. In DNA, the CDR3 is TGTGCCACCACACTGAGACAGGGTTTGCAGACTGAAGCTTTCTTT. The chain joins TRBV6-5 to TRBJ1-1, with 7 bases fitting TRBD1. The CDR3 runs to 15 residues. Trimming removed 10 bases from V and 5 bases from J; junction bases left unmatched: 16. CDR1 and CDR2 from the germline V gene are MNHEY and SVGAGI.

This chain uses TRBV28 with TRBJ2-7, with TRBD1 matching 11 bases. Trimming took 2 bases from V and 1 from J; bases not matched to a gene: 1. This CDR3 has 15 amino acids. Germline CDR1 and CDR2: MDHEN and SYDVKM. The DNA of the CDR3 is TGTGCCAGCAGTTTAAGGGACAGGGGGTCCTACGAGCAGTACTTC. It specifies CASSLRDRGSYEQYF.

The V and J genes are TRBV9 and TRBJ2-1; 8 nucleotides align to TRBD2. The CDR3 is 16 residues long. V lost 0 bases to trimming and J lost 4 bases; unmatched junction nucleotides: 6. The germline gives CDR1 SGDLS, CDR2 YYNGEE. The CDR3 bases are TGTGCCAGCAGCGTAGAGGGAACTAGCGGATACAATGAGCAGTTCTTC. Translating it yields CASSVEGTSGYNEQFF.

The chain is built from TRBV14 and TRBJ1-2; 8 bases map to TRBD1. The CDR3 is 14 residues long. Losses at the gene ends were 4 bases for V and 4 bases for J; bases not matched to a gene: 5. Germline lookup yields CDR1 SGHDN and CDR2 FVKESK. This CDR3 is CASSPRTGPYGYTF. DNA of the CDR3: TGTGCCAGCAGCCCCCGGACAGGGCCCTATGGCTACACCTTC.

In its sample, this clone was seen once. This chain uses TRBV19 with TRBJ2-7; TRBD1 matches 9 bases. J was trimmed by 6 bases and V by 6 bases; bases with no gene match: 6. The CDR3 extends over 13 amino acids. Germline V gene sequence: CDR1 LNHDA, CDR2 SQIVND (reference sequence). This CDR3 reads CASSPGQGSEQYF. In nucleotides, the CDR3 is TGTGCCAGTAGCCCGGGACAGGGAAGCGAGCAGTACTTC.

V gene TRBV18 combines with J gene TRBJ1-1; 7 bases are shared with TRBD1. CDR3 length: 17 amino acids. CDR1 KGHSH and CDR2 LQKENI come from the germline V gene. The J segment lost 0 bases and the V segment lost 3 bases, leaving 10 bases of the junction unmatched. In DNA, the CDR3 is TGTGCCAGCTCACCGGGGATCGGGGACAGACTGAACACTGAAGCTTTCTTT. Translating gives CASSPGIGDRLNTEAFF.

This clone was recorded at least ten times. V is TRBV7-2 and J is TRBJ1-1; no reliable D call. Germline CDR1 is SGHTA and CDR2 is FQGNSA. V lost 2 bases to trimming and J lost 3 bases, with 7 bases between them. The CDR3 has 13 residues. DNA of the CDR3: TGTGCCAGCAGCTTACGAGGCCACACTGAAGCTTTCTTT. Protein sequence: CASSLRGHTEAFF. The full variable domain, with the rest looked up from reference TRBV7-2 and TRBJ1-1, is GAGVSQSPSNKVTEKGKDVELRCDPISGHTALYWYRQSLGQGLEFLIYFQGNSAPDKSGLPSDRFSAERTGGSVSTLTIQRTQQEDSAVYLCASSLRGHTEAFFGQGTRLTVV.

In DNA, the CDR3 is TGTGCCAGCAGCCAAGGGCAGGGCAATCAGCCCCAGCATTTT. Its protein product is CASSQGQGNQPQHF. J is TRBJ1-5 and V is TRBV14; D uncertain. Germline lookup yields CDR1 SGHDN and CDR2 FVKESK. Trimming took 1 base from V and 2 from J, leaving 6 bases between them. The CDR3 extends over 14 amino acids.

J is TRBJ2-3 and V is TRBV30; TRBD2 matches 8 bases. The V segment lost 4 bases and the J segment 5 bases; nucleotides outside the gene matches: 11. Per germline, CDR1 GTSNPN and CDR2 SVGIG (reference sequence). The CDR3 covers 15 residues. This CDR3 is CAWNRGGTSGDTQYF. The DNA for the CDR3 is TGTGCCTGGAATCGGGGAGGGACTAGTGGAGATACGCAGTATTTT.

The gene calls are TRBV5-1 and TRBJ2-7; 12 bases are a match to TRBD2. J was trimmed by 5 bases and V by 6 bases; bases with no gene match: 3. Germline CDR1 reads SGHRS; CDR2 reads YFSETQ. The CDR3 loop spans 13 amino acids. The CDR3 spells CASNGLAGNEQYF. The CDR3 DNA follows: TGCGCCAGCAACGGACTAGCGGGAAACGAGCAGTACTTC.

The chain uses TRBV7-9 and TRBJ2-7; 12 positions agree with TRBD2. The CDR3 contains 15 residues. With 5 bases clipped from V and 5 bases from J, the junction kept 7 bases outside the gene matches. CDR1 SEHNR and CDR2 FQNEAQ come from the germline V gene (reference sequence). Here the CDR3 reads CASSDGLAGLDEQYF. DNA of the CDR3: TGTGCCAGCAGCGATGGACTAGCGGGACTCGACGAGCAGTACTTC.

This chain uses TRBV12-3 or TRBV12-4 with TRBJ2-2; D is unclear. The ends were cut back, 3 bases at V and 4 bases at J, with 6 bases in the middle. This CDR3 region has 13 residues. The CDR3 DNA is TGTGCCAGCAGTTTGCTACCCACCGGGGAGCTGTTTTTT. Amino acid sequence: CASSLLPTGELFF.

The J gene is TRBJ2-3, the V gene TRBV18; 7 bases match TRBD2. The CDR3 length is 13 residues. Per germline, CDR1 KGHSH and CDR2 LQKENI. Losses at the gene ends were 10 bases for V and 1 base for J; bases not matched to a gene: 5. This CDR3 is CATGGGGTDTQYF. The CDR3 DNA sequence: TGTGCCACCGGTGGGGGGGGCACAGATACGCAGTATTTT. Supplemented by reference TRBV18 and TRBJ2-3, the full variable domain reads NAGVMQNPRHLVRRRGQEARLRCSPMKGHSHVYWYRQLPEEGLKFMVYLQKENIIDESGMPKERFSAEFPKEGPSILRIQQVVRGDSAAYFCATGGGGTDTQYFGPGTRLTVL.

The V call is TRBV15, the J call TRBJ2-7, with 10 positions matching TRBD1. The CDR3 is 13 residues long. Germline loops: CDR1 LNHNV, CDR2 YYDKDF (reference sequence). Germline trimming cut 7 bases from V and 5 bases from J; bases unmatched to any gene: 5. The CDR3 spells CATTRTGGNEQYF. CDR3 coding DNA: TGTGCCACCACCAGGACAGGGGGGAACGAGCAGTACTTC.

The V gene is TRBV7-9, the J gene TRBJ1-6; a possible D gene is TRBD1 (5 bases). Germline assignment: CDR1 SEHNR and CDR2 FQNEAQ (reference sequence). V was clipped by 5 bases and J by 6 bases, with 11 bases between them. This CDR3 is 14 amino acids long. CDR3 nucleotides: TGTGCCAGCAGCCCTGACAGCCTTAATTCACCCCTCCACTTT. Protein product: CASSPDSLNSPLHF.

The CDR3 region has the DNA TGCAGCGTTGAAGATCGCCCGGGAGGGGCGGATGAGCAGTTCTTC. Encoded protein: CSVEDRPGGADEQFF. The J gene is TRBJ2-1, the V gene TRBV29-1; 8 positions match TRBD2. The CDR3 sequence is 15 residues long. With V trimmed by 0 bases and J by 8 bases, 9 bases remained unmatched. CDR1 is SQVTM and CDR2 is ANQGSEA in the germline V gene.

The V gene is TRBV5-1, the J gene TRBJ2-1; 10 nucleotides agree with TRBD2. V trimming: 1 base; J trimming: 0 bases; junction bases outside the gene matches: 7. CDR3 size: 18 residues. The germline V gene has CDR1 SGHRS and CDR2 YFSETQ. In DNA form, the CDR3 reads TGCGCCAGCAGCTTGAATAGCGGGGGGCTGAGCTCCTACAATGAGCAGTTCTTC. Its translation is CASSLNSGGLSSYNEQFF.

This clone has at least ten counts. This chain uses TRBV6-2 or TRBV6-3 with TRBJ1-6, with a possible D match to TRBD1 (6 bases). V lost 6 bases and J 7 bases, leaving 10 bases between the germline ends. Germline V CDR1 and CDR2: MNHEY, SVGEGT. The CDR3 is 13 residues long. The CDR3 nucleotides read TGTGCCAGCAGCCCCACAGGGAATTCACCCCTCCACTTT. Translation: CASSPTGNSPLHF.

The V and J genes are TRBV3-1 (or the pseudogene TRBV3-2) and TRBJ2-7; D remains ambiguous. Deletions cut 0 bases from V and 6 bases from J, with 6 bases between. This CDR3 is built from 12 residues. CDR1 and CDR2 from the germline V gene are LGHDT and YNNKEL (reference sequence). CDR3 bases: TGTGCCAGCAGCCAAGATAATTTCGAGCAGTACTTC. Its protein is CASSQDNFEQYF.

J is TRBJ2-7 and V is TRBV7-8; the D gene is possibly TRBD2 (5 bases). In germline, CDR1 is SGHVS, CDR2 FQNEAQ. V gave up 1 base and J gave up 2 bases, with 9 bases separating them. This CDR3 region has 14 residues. The CDR3 loop reads CASSLEATTYEQYF. Written as DNA, the CDR3 is TGTGCCAGCAGCTTAGAGGCGACTACCTACGAGCAGTACTTC.

The chain has TRBV9 and TRBJ2-7; TRBD2 agrees at 9 bases. The CDR3 length is 18 residues. V lost 5 bases to trimming and J lost 2 bases; unmatched junction nucleotides: 17. The germline gives CDR1 SGDLS, CDR2 YYNGEE. The CDR3 DNA follows: TGTGCCAGCAGTAACCTCGCGGGAGCGGGGGGTAATACCTACGAGCAGTACTTC. Translation gives CASSNLAGAGGNTYEQYF. Variable domain in full (rest from reference TRBV9 and TRBJ2-7): DSGVTQTPKHLITATGQRVTLRCSPRSGDLSVYWYQQSLDQGLQFLIQYYNGEERAKGNILERFSAQQFPDLHSELNLSSLELGDSALYFCASSNLAGAGGNTYEQYFGPGTRLTVT.

This chain joins TRBV3-1 (or the pseudogene TRBV3-2) and TRBJ2-7; 12 nucleotides match TRBD1. The CDR3 length is 15 residues. Trimming took 7 bases from V and 5 from J; bases not matched to a gene: 9. From germline, CDR1 is LGHDT and CDR2 YNNKEL (reference sequence). The chain's CDR3 is CASTNLGDRGHEQYF. CDR3 DNA sequence: TGTGCCAGCACAAACTTGGGGGACAGGGGGCACGAGCAGTACTTC.